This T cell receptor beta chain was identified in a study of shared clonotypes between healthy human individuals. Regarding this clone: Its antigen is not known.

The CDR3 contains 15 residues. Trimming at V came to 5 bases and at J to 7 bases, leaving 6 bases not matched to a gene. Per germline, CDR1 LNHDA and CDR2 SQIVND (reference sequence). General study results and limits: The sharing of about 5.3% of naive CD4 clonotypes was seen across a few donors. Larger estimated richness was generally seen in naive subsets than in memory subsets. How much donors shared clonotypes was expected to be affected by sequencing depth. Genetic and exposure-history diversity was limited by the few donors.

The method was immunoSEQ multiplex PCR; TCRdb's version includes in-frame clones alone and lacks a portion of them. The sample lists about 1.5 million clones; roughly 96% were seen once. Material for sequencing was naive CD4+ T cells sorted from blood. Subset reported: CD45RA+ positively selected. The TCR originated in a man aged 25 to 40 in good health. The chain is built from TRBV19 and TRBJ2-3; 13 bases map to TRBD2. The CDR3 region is CASSARTSGSNTQYF. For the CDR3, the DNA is TGTGCCAGTAGTGCAAGGACTAGCGGGAGTAATACGCAGTATTTT.